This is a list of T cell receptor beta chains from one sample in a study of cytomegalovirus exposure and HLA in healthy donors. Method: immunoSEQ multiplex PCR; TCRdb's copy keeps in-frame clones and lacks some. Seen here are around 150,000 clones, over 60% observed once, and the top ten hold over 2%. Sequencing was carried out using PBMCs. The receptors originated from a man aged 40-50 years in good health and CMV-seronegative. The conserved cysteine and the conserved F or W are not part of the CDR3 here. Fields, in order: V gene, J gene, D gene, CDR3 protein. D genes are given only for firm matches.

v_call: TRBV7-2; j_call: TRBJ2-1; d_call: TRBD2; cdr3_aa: ASSPRGGTSGYNEQF
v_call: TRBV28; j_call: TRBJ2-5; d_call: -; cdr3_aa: ASSRPGQIEETQY
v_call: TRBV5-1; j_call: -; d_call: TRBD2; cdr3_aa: ASSYVLAGGSYEQY
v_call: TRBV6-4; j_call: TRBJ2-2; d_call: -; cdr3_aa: ASSDTLAGELF
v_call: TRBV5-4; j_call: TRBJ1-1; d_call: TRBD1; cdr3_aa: ASRYTGATEAF
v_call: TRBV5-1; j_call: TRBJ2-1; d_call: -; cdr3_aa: ASSLVLVGRGEQF
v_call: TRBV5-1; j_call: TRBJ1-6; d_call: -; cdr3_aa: ASSLQGSSNSPLH
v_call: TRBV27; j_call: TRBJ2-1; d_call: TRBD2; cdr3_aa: ASSFAGVFGEQF
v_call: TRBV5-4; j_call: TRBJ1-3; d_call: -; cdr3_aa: AVQGPRNTIY
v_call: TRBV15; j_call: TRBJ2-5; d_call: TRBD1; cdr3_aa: ATSPRTGANQETQY
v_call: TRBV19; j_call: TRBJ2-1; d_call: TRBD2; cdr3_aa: ASSILTSGPLKEQF
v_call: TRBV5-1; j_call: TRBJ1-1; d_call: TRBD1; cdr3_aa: ASSLGGQGSGTEAF
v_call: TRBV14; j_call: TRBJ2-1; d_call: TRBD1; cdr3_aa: ASSRVQGARNEQF
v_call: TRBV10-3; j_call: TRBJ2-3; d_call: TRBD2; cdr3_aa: ANKGLAGDTQY
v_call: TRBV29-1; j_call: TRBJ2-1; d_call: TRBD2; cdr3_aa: SVSTSGSYNEQF
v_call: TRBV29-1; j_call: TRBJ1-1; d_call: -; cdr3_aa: SVEAHAWNTEAF
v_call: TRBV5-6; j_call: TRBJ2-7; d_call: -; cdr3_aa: ASSSLPGDSYEQY
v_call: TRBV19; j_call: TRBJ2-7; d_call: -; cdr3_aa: ASSIVRQRAVGGGEQY
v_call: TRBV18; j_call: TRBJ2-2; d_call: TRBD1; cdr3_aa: ASSQTGPGELF
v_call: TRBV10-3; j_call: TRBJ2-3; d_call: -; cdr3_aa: AISESPDYPGTDTQY
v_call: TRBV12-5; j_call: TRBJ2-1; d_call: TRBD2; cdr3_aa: ASGLVRAGGPREQF
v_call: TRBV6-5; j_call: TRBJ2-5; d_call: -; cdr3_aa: ASSWQGIRGETQY
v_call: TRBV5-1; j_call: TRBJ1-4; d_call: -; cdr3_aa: ASSLVSATNEKLF
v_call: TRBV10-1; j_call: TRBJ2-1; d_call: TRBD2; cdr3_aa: ASSEAQRGGKPYNEQF
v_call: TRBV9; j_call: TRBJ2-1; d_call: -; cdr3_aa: ASSVGGQYNEQF
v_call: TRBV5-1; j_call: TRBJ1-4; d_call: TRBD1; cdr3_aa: ASSLYLDRQGEKLF
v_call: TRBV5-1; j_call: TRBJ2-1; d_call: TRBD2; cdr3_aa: ASRAGGAYNEQF
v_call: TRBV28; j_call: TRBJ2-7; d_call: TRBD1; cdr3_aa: ASSLVKSSGGYEQY
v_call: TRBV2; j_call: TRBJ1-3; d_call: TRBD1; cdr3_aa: ASKGGQPHSGNTIY
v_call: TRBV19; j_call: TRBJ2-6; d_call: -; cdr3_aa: ASSVDSYSGANVLT
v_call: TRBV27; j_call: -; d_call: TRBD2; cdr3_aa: ASSPWTSGSHEQY
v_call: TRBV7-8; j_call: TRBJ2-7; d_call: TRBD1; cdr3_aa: ASSTTGWVSYEQY
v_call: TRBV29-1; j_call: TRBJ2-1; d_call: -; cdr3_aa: SVEDGGSREQF
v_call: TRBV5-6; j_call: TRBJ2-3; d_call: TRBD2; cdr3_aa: ASSSPGLARDTQY
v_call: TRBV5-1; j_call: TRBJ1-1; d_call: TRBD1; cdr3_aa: ASSRGPSGNTEAF
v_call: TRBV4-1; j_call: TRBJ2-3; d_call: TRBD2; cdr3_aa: ASSLTSDATTDTQY
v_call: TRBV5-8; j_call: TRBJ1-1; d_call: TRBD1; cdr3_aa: ASSFTGGWTEAF
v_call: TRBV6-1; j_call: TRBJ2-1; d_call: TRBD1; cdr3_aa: ASSVNRGEQF
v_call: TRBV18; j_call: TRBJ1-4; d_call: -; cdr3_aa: ASSPAATNEKLF
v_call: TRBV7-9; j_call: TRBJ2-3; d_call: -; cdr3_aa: ASSSGLSTDTQY
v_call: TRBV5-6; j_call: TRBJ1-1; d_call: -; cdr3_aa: ASSFSINTEAF
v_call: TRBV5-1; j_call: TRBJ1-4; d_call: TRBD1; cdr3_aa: ASSLLGADRGSEKLF